The clone carrying this TCR beta chain was detected only a few times. This entry is derived from a study of blood T cell repertoires in COVID-19. Study overall: Sites in the United States, Italy and Spain provided acute and convalescent COVID-19 samples. Sources were T cells, B-cell-depleted T cells, or PBMCs; the material itself was cDNA or gDNA.

Per the germline V gene, CDR1 is MDHEN and CDR2 is SYDVKM. V dropped 9 bases and J dropped 5 bases, with 13 bases sitting between them. The CDR3 covers 13 residues. In the original analysis: Estimated nucleated cell counts came from reference gene primer amplification. Data came from immunoSEQ multiplex PCR; TCRdb stores just in-frame clones and leaves some out. That table is the source of V, J and clone size, and D and trimming were worked out from the DNA. The sample contains 150,000 to 200,000 clones, 70% to 90% of which appear only once. This chain uses TRBV28 with TRBJ1-4; unclear D gene. The TCR was taken from a man in his 70s with active or convalescent COVID-19. Sequences were obtained from peripheral blood. The CDR3 bases are TGTGCCAGTTTAACAGCTAACAATGAAAAACTGTTTTTT. The encoded protein is CASLTANNEKLFF.